Shown below are 27 T cell receptor beta chains from a single sample sequenced in a study of beta chain features in type 1 diabetes (dated by TCRdb to 2017 to 2018). The method was the immunoSEQ multiplex PCR assay. The entire amount of isolated RNA was reverse transcribed using the High Capacity cDNA Reverse Transcription Kit, so the sequenced TCRB transcripts were expressed ones. Here the immuneACCESS table is served through TCRdb, limited to in-frame sequences with V and J called. Missing clones are a known gap in these copies; in checked studies unresolved V genes cover under half, and the rest lacks a known reason. Recorded for this sample are 150,000 or so clones; around 10% of them occurred a single time. About 1.9% of the sample is in the top ten clones. Sample: central memory CD4+ T cells from blood. The receptors stem from a young man in good health.

CDR3 sequence reads: CASLKPGTVEAFF. CDR3 bases: TGTGCCAGCTTAAAACCCGGGACGGTTGAAGCTTTCTTT. The chain employs TRBV6-5 and TRBJ1-1; D is possibly TRBD1 (5 bases). The V end lost 8 bases, the J end lost 7 bases, and 17 bases lay between the germline ends. Germline values: CDR1 MNHEY, CDR2 SVGAGI. This CDR3 comprises 13 residues.

Only a few counts were recorded for this clone. The V gene is TRBV15, the J gene TRBJ2-7; no clear D. With 4 bases removed from V and 1 base from J, the gap between germline ends came to 8 bases. Germline V gene data show CDR1 as LNHNV and CDR2 as YYDKDF (reference sequence). The CDR3 loop spans 13 amino acids. The CDR3 is CATSNRVSYEQYF. The CDR3 DNA sequence: TGTGCCACCAGCAATAGAGTTTCCTACGAGCAGTACTTC.

This clone has at least ten counts. Other nucleotide sequences in the sample specify the same CDR3. CDR3 sequence: CASSVVQGTEAFF. CDR3 DNA: TGTGCCAGCAGCGTGGTACAGGGAACTGAAGCTTTCTTT. The gene calls are TRBV9 and TRBJ1-1; the D gene is possibly TRBD1 (6 bases). The CDR3 runs to 13 residues. Trimming stripped 2 bases from V and 5 bases from J, with 10 bases between. Germline V gene lookup returns CDR1 SGDLS and CDR2 YYNGEE. Full variable domain (rest looked up from reference TRBV9 and TRBJ1-1): DSGVTQTPKHLITATGQRVTLRCSPRSGDLSVYWYQQSLDQGLQFLIQYYNGEERAKGNILERFSAQQFPDLHSELNLSSLELGDSALYFCASSVVQGTEAFFGQGTRLTVV.

There are a few counts of this clone. The chain links TRBV5-1 to TRBJ2-3; D not certain. V shed 1 base and J shed 4 bases, with 10 bases lying between them. CDR3 size: 14 residues. Germline V lookup: CDR1 SGHRS, CDR2 YFSETQ. In nucleotides, the CDR3 is TGCGCCAGCAGCTTGAAACACACAGCAGATACGCAGTATTTT. As protein: CASSLKHTADTQYF.

The chain carries TRBV5-4 and TRBJ2-3; 7 bases align to TRBD2. The CDR3 runs 14 residues. Germline CDR1 SGHNT, CDR2 YYREEE (reference sequence). V trimming: 0 bases; J trimming: 4 bases; junction bases outside the gene matches: 2. CDR3 sequence: CASSLAAGSDTQYF. CDR3 DNA: TGTGCCAGCAGCTTGGCAGCGGGATCAGATACGCAGTATTTT. Filled out from reference TRBV5-4 and TRBJ2-3, the complete variable domain reads ETGVTQSPTHLIKTRGQQVTLRCSSQSGHNTVSWYQQALGQGPQFIFQYYREEENGRGNFPPRFSGLQFPNYSSELNVNALELDDSALYLCASSLAAGSDTQYFGPGTRLTVL.

This rearrangement joins TRBV19 to TRBJ2-3; 8 bases line up with TRBD1. Germline CDR1 is LNHDA and CDR2 is SQIVND (reference sequence). Germline trimming cut 6 bases from V and 0 bases from J; bases unmatched to any gene: 8. The CDR3 has 16 residues. This CDR3 reads CASSRTTGESTDTQYF. CDR3 DNA: TGTGCCAGTAGCAGAACGACAGGGGAGAGCACAGATACGCAGTATTTT.

This clone was seen repeatedly, ten times or more. The genes are TRBV6-1 and TRBJ2-2; possibly TRBD2 for D (6 bases). CDR3 length equals 13 residues. V was shortened by 5 bases and J by 5 bases, with 9 bases between the two germline ends. CDR1 is MNHNS and CDR2 is SASEGT in the germline V gene. Here the CDR3 DNA reads TGTGCCAGCAGTTGGGCGGGGACCGGGGAGCTGTTTTTT. It encodes CASSWAGTGELFF.

V gene TRBV9 combines with J gene TRBJ2-5, with D maybe TRBD1 (6 bases). The end of the DNA fits TRBJ2-7 better, so the J call may be wrong. This CDR3 is 14 amino acids long. The germline V gene encodes CDR1 SGDLS and CDR2 YYNGEE. CDR3 in DNA: TGTGCCAGCAGCGTAACAGGGCTCTCCTACGAGCAGTACTTC. This gives the protein CASSVTGLSYEQYF.

This clone was observed a few times. The chain employs TRBV4-3 and TRBJ1-6, with a possible D match to TRBD1 (6 bases). Trimming took off 1 base at V and 7 bases at J, with 11 bases between the two ends. Germline V lookup: CDR1 LGHNA, CDR2 YSLEER. The CDR3 length is 15 residues. The CDR3 region has the DNA TGCGCCAGCAGCCAAGTAGGGGGGGACAATTCACCCCTCCACTTT. It is translated as CASSQVGGDNSPLHF.

This clone was recorded a few times. The chain carries TRBV2 and TRBJ2-6; unclear D gene. This CDR3 region has 15 residues. CDR1 SNHLY and CDR2 FYNNEI come from the germline V gene. Trimming stripped 3 bases from V and 0 bases from J, with 6 bases between. The CDR3 region has the DNA TGTGCCAGCAGTGAGTCGGGCTCTGGGGCCAACGTCCTGACTTTC. This translates into CASSESGSGANVLTF.

This clone was detected once. This chain uses TRBV7-9 with TRBJ2-3; possibly TRBD1 for D (5 bases). CDR1 is SEHNR and CDR2 is FQNEAQ in the germline V gene (reference sequence). This CDR3 comprises 15 residues. Trimming removed 5 bases from V and 3 bases from J, with 15 bases in between. The chain's CDR3 is CASSHPRAGTDTQYF. The DNA for the CDR3 is TGTGCCAGCAGCCACCCCCGGGCAGGGACAGATACGCAGTATTTT.

This clone was picked up a small number of times. The rearrangement uses TRBV5-1 and TRBJ2-1; possible D gene TRBD2, 6 bases. Trimming cost V 4 bases and J 7 bases, with 9 bases left between them. This CDR3 has 12 amino acids. Germline V gives CDR1 SGHRS, CDR2 YFSETQ. This CDR3 reads CASSTGGNEQFF. The CDR3 bases are TGCGCCAGCAGCACCGGAGGGAATGAGCAGTTCTTC.

This clone was picked up many times. The V call is TRBV7-2, the J call TRBJ2-6; the D is unclear. Germline V CDR1 and CDR2: SGHTA, FQGNSA. The CDR3 sequence is 15 residues long. The V end was cut by 6 bases, the J end by 0 bases, with 9 bases between. DNA for the CDR3: TGTGCCAGCAGAATAACAAGCTCTGGGGCCAACGTCCTGACTTTC. As protein: CASRITSSGANVLTF.

Relative to its sample, this clone is medium-sized. The chain has TRBV29-1 and TRBJ2-4, with no clear D. CDR3 length: 12 amino acids. Looked up from germline, CDR1 is SQVTM and CDR2 is ANQGSEA. Trimming stripped 8 bases from V and 6 bases from J, with 14 bases between. The CDR3 sequence: CSTKNRRNIQYF. The CDR3 DNA is TGCAGCACGAAAAATAGGAGAAACATTCAGTACTTC.

The rearrangement joins TRBV19 to TRBJ2-2; maybe TRBD1 (5 bases). There are 14 residues in the CDR3. The germline CDR1 and CDR2 sequences are LNHDA and SQIVND (reference sequence). Trimming cost V 3 bases and J 7 bases, with 12 bases left between them. The CDR3 here is CASSIEADIGELFF. CDR3 DNA sequence: TGTGCCAGTAGTATCGAGGCGGACATCGGGGAGCTGTTTTTT.

This clone was recorded a few times. The V gene is TRBV7-2, the J gene TRBJ1-1; 7 nucleotides agree with TRBD1. The V and J ends lost 5 bases and 11 bases, in that order; junction bases with no gene match: 8. CDR3 length: 12 amino acids. The germline CDR1 and CDR2 sequences are SGHTA and FQGNSA. CDR3 nucleotides: TGTGCCAGCAGCCCTTTAGACAGGGACGCTTTCTTT. Protein product: CASSPLDRDAFF.

The chain employs TRBV11-2 and TRBJ1-1; D not certain. CDR3 length equals 12 residues. CDR1 and CDR2 from the germline V gene are SGHAT and FQNNGV. Deletions cut 1 base from V and 4 bases from J, with 4 bases between. CDR3 in DNA: TGTGCCAGCAGCTTAGTGGGCACTGAAGCTTTCTTT. It translates to CASSLVGTEAFF.

This clone was observed at least ten times. This rearrangement joins TRBV7-2 to TRBJ2-1; D perhaps matches TRBD2 (5 bases). From germline, CDR1 is SGHTA and CDR2 FQGNSA. The CDR3 has 14 residues. V was cut by 1 base and J by 10 bases, with 14 bases left in between. The CDR3 loop is CASSLVIPRGEQFF. Here the CDR3 DNA reads TGTGCCAGCAGCTTAGTCATCCCTAGAGGGGAGCAGTTCTTC.

The J gene is TRBJ2-5, the V gene TRBV29-1, with 8 bases matching TRBD1. V trimming: 4 bases; J trimming: 2 bases; junction bases outside the gene matches: 6. The CDR3 is made up of 14 amino acids. CDR1 SQVTM and CDR2 ANQGSEA come from the germline V gene. CDR3 loop: CSVASTGAQETQYF. The CDR3 DNA reads TGCAGCGTTGCGTCGACAGGGGCACAAGAGACCCAGTACTTC.

The sample holds many counts of this clone. This same CDR3 is encoded by further DNA sequences in the sample. V gene TRBV9 combines with J gene TRBJ2-5, with 10 nucleotides matching TRBD2. Germline-derived CDR1 and CDR2 are SGDLS and YYNGEE. This CDR3 region has 15 residues. The V segment lost 0 bases and the J segment 5 bases; nucleotides outside the gene matches: 4. CDR3 region: CASSVDSGRGETQYF. As DNA, the CDR3 is TGTGCCAGCAGCGTAGACAGCGGGAGGGGCGAGACCCAGTACTTC. The whole variable domain, remainder taken from reference TRBV9 and TRBJ2-5, is DSGVTQTPKHLITATGQRVTLRCSPRSGDLSVYWYQQSLDQGLQFLIQYYNGEERAKGNILERFSAQQFPDLHSELNLSSLELGDSALYFCASSVDSGRGETQYFGPGTRLLVL.

The chain joins TRBV30 to TRBJ2-5; D remains ambiguous. Trimming took off 2 bases at V and 1 base at J, with 8 bases between the two ends. This CDR3 spans 13 amino acids. CDR1 and CDR2 from the germline V gene are GTSNPN and SVGIG (reference sequence). The DNA for the CDR3 is TGTGCCTGGAGTAACGGAATCCAAGAGACCCAGTACTTC. Translated: CAWSNGIQETQYF.

This chain joins TRBV19 and TRBJ1-2; 9 bases match TRBD1. Germline V lookup: CDR1 LNHDA, CDR2 SQIVND (reference sequence). With V trimmed by 1 base and J by 4 bases, 7 bases remained unmatched. The CDR3 is 16 residues long. The CDR3 DNA follows: TGTGCCAGTAGTATAGGCTTACAGGGGGCCATCTATGGCTACACCTTC. Translating it yields CASSIGLQGAIYGYTF.

This clone was counted a few times. The rearrangement uses TRBV7-9 and TRBJ1-4; tentative D call: TRBD1 (5 bases). Germline V lookup: CDR1 SEHNR, CDR2 FQNEAQ (reference sequence). V shed 2 bases and J shed 8 bases, with 9 bases lying between them. The CDR3 has 13 amino acids. CDR3 nucleotides: TGTGCCAGCAGCTTATCAGGGTTAGAAAAACTGTTTTTT. Translating gives CASSLSGLEKLFF.

This clone has a handful of counts. V is TRBV7-6 and J is TRBJ2-5; tentative D call: TRBD1 (7 bases). The CDR3 is made up of 14 amino acids. CDR1 is SGHVS and CDR2 is FNYEAQ in the germline V gene. The V end lost 3 bases, the J end lost 4 bases, and 12 bases lay between the germline ends. Here the CDR3 reads CASSLTGRGETQYF. The CDR3 region has the DNA TGTGCCAGCAGCTTGACAGGGCGGGGAGAGACCCAGTACTTC.

This clone was seen ten or more times. The J gene is TRBJ2-5, the V gene TRBV15; D not certain. Germline V gene lookup returns CDR1 LNHNV and CDR2 YYDKDF (reference sequence). Trimming removed 0 bases at V and 5 bases at J, with 13 bases between. The CDR3 covers 15 residues. The CDR3 spells CATSRDQLVGETQYF. DNA of the CDR3: TGTGCCACCAGCAGAGACCAGCTGGTGGGGGAGACCCAGTACTTC.

The chain has TRBV6-1 and TRBJ2-7; 7 positions agree with TRBD1. CDR1 is MNHNS, CDR2 SASEGT, per germline. The length of the CDR3 is 13 residues. V lost 8 bases to trimming and J lost 5 bases; unmatched junction nucleotides: 9. The CDR3 is CASDRVSSDEQYF. CDR3 DNA sequence: TGTGCCAGCGACAGGGTGAGCTCGGACGAGCAGTACTTC.

The rearrangement joins TRBV7-7 to TRBJ2-4, with D perhaps being TRBD1 or TRBD2 (5 bases each). The CDR3 totals 17 residues. V lost 3 bases, J lost 0 bases, and 15 bases lay in between. The germline CDR1 and CDR2 sequences are SSHAT and FNYEAQ (reference sequence). DNA for the CDR3: TGTGCCAGCAGCTTGCACCAGGGAGCCTCAGCCAAAAACATTCAGTACTTC. This sequence encodes CASSLHQGASAKNIQYF. Full variable domain (missing parts from reference TRBV7-7 and TRBJ2-4): GAGVSQSPRYKVTKRGQDVTLRCDPISSHATLYWYQQALGQGPEFLTYFNYEAQPDKSGLPSDRFSAERPEGSISTLTIQRTEQRDSAMYRCASSLHQGASAKNIQYFGAGTRLSVL.